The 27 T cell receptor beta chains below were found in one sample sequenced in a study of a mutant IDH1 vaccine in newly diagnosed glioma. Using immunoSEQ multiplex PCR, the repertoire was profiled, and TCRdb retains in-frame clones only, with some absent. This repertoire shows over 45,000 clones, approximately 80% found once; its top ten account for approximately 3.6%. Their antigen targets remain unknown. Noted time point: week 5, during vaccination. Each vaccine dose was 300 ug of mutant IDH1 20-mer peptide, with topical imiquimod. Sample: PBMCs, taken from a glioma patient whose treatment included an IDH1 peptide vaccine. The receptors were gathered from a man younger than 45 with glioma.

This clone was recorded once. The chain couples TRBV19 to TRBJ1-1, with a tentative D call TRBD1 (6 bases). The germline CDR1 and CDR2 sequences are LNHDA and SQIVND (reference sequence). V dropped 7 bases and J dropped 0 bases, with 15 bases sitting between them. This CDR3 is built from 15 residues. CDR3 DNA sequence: TGTGCCAGTATAGACCCAAGGGGGATGAACACTGAAGCTTTCTTT. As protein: CASIDPRGMNTEAFF.

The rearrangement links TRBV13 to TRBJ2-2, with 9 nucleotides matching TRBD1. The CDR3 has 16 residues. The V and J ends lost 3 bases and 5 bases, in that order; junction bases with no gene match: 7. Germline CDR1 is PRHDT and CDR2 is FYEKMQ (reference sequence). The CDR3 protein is CASSLGTGSGTGELFF. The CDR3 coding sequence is TGTGCCAGCAGCTTGGGGACAGGGTCGGGAACCGGGGAGCTGTTTTTT.

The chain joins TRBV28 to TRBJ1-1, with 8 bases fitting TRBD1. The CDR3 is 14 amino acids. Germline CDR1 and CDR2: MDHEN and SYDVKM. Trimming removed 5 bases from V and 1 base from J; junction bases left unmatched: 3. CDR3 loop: CASSRDRTNTEAFF. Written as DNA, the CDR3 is TGTGCCAGCAGTCGGGACAGGACGAACACTGAAGCTTTCTTT.

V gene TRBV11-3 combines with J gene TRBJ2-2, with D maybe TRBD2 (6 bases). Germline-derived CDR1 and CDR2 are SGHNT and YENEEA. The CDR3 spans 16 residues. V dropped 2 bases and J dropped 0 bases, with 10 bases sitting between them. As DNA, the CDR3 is TGTGCCAGCAGCTTACGCGGGGTGACGAACACCGGGGAGCTGTTTTTT. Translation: CASSLRGVTNTGELFF.

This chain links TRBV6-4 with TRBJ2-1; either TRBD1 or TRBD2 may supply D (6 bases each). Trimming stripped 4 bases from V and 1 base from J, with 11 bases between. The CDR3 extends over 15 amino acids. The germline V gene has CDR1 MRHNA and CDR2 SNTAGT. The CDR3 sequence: CASSVPGASYNEQFF. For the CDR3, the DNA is TGTGCCAGCAGTGTTCCGGGGGCATCCTACAATGAGCAGTTCTTC.

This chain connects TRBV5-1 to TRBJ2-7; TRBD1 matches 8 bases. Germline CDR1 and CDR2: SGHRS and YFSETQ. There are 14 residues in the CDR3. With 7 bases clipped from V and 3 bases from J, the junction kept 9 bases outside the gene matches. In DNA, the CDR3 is TGCGCCAGCGCCGGACAGGGTGGTATCTACGAGCAGTACTTC. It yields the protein CASAGQGGIYEQYF.

In DNA, the CDR3 is TGTGCCAGCAGTGAACTAGCGGGGGGGCCCGGGGAGCTGTTTTTT. Its protein is CASSELAGGPGELFF. The rearrangement uses TRBV6-1 and TRBJ2-2; 12 bases map to TRBD2. In germline, CDR1 is MNHNS, CDR2 SASEGT. The CDR3 is 15 amino acids. Trimming removed 2 bases from V and 6 bases from J; junction bases left unmatched: 1.

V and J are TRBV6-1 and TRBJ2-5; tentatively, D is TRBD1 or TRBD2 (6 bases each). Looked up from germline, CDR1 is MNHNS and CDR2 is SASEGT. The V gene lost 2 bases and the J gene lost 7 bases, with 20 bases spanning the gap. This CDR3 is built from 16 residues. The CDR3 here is CASSEPYREDTGTQYF. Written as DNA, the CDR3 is TGTGCCAGCAGTGAACCCTACAGGGAGGACACGGGGACCCAGTACTTC.

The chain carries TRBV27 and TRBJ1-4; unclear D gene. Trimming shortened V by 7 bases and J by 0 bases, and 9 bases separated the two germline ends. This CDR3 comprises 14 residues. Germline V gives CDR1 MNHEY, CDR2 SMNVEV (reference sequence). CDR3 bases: TGTGCCAGCAAACTTCTGCCAACTAATGAAAAACTGTTTTTT. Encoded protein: CASKLLPTNEKLFF. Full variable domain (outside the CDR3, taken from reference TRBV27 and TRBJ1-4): EAQVTQNPRYLITVTGKKLTVTCSQNMNHEYMSWYRQDPGLGLRQIYYSMNVEVTDKGDVPEGYKVSRKEKRNFPLILESPSPNQTSLYFCASKLLPTNEKLFFGSGTQLSVL.

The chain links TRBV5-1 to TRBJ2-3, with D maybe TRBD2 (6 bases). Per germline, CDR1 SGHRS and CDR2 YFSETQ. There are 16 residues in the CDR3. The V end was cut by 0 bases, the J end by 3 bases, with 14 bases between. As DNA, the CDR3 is TGCGCCAGCAGCTTGGGTGGCGGGGTTGGTACAGATACGCAGTATTTT. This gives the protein CASSLGGGVGTDTQYF.

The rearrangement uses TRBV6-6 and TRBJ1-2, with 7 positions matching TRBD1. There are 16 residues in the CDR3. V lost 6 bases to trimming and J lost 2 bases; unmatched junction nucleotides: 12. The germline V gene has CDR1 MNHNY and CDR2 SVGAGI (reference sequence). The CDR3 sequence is CASSRQGVNSNYGYTF. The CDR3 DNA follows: TGTGCCAGCAGCCGACAGGGAGTCAACTCGAACTATGGCTACACCTTC.

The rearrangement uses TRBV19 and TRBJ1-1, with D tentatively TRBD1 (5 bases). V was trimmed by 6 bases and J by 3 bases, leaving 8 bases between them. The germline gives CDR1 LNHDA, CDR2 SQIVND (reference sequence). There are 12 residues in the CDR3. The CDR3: CASRRGDTEAFF. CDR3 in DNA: TGTGCCAGTAGGCGGGGGGACACTGAAGCTTTCTTT.

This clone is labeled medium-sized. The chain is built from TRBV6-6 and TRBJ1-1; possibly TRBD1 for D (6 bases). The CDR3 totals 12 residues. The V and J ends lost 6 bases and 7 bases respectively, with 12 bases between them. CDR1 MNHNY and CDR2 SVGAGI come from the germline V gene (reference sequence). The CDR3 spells CASSQQGLEAFF. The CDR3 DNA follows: TGTGCCAGCAGCCAACAGGGACTTGAAGCTTTCTTT.

This CDR3 is CASTEPGQYNEQFF. Written as DNA, the CDR3 is TGCGCCAGCACCGAACCGGGACAGTACAATGAGCAGTTCTTC. This rearrangement joins TRBV10-2 to TRBJ2-1, with 7 bases matching TRBD1. Germline V lookup: CDR1 WSHSY, CDR2 SAAADI. The CDR3 has 14 amino acids. Unmatched junction bases numbered 7, after V lost 7 bases and J lost 4 bases.

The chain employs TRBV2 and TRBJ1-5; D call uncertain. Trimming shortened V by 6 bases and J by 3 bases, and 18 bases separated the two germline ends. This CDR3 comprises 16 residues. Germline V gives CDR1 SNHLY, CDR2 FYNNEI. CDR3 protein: CASRPTWSQANQPQHF. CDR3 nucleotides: TGTGCCAGCAGACCCACGTGGTCCCAGGCCAATCAGCCCCAGCATTTT.

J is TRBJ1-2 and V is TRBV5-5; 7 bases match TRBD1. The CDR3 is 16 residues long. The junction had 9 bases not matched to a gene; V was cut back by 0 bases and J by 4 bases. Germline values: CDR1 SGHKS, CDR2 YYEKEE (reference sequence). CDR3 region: CASSLVGEGARYGYTF. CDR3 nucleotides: TGTGCCAGCAGCTTGGTTGGTGAGGGGGCCCGCTATGGCTACACCTTC.

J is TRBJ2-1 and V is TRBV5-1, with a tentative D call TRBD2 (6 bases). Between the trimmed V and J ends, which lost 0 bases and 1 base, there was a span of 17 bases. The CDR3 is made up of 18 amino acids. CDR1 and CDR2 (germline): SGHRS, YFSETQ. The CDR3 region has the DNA TGCGCCAGCAGCTTGGGATCCGGGGCGGGGAAGTCCTACAATGAGCAGTTCTTC. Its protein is CASSLGSGAGKSYNEQFF. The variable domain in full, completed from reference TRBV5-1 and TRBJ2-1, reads KAGVTQTPRYLIKTRGQQVTLSCSPISGHRSVSWYQQTPGQGLQFLFEYFSETQRNKGNFPGRFSGRQFSNSRSEMNVSTLELGDSALYLCASSLGSGAGKSYNEQFFGPGTRLTVL.

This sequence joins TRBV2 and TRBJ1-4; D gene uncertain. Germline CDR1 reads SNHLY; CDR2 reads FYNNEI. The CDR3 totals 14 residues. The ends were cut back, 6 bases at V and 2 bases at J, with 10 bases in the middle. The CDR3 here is CASRIRETNEKLFF. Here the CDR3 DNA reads TGTGCCAGCAGAATACGGGAGACTAATGAAAAACTGTTTTTT.

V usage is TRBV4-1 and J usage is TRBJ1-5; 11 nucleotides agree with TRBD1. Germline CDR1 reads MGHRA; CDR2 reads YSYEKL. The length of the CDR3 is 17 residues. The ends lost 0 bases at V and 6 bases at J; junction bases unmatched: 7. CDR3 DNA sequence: TGCGCCAGCAGCCAAGATCGGGGACAGGGGGTCGTTCAGCCCCAGCATTTT. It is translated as CASSQDRGQGVVQPQHF.

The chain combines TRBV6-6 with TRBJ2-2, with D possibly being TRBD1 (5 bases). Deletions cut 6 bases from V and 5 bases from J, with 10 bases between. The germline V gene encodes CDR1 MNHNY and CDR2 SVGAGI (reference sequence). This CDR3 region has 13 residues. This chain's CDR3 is CASRQTVTGELFF. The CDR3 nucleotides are TGTGCCAGCAGGCAGACAGTAACCGGGGAGCTGTTTTTT.

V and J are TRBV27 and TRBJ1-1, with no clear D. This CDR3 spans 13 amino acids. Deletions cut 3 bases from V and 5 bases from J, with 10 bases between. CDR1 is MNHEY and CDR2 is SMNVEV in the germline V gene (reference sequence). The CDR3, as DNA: TGTGCCAGCAGTTTGAGCGGGATGACTGAAGCTTTCTTT. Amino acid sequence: CASSLSGMTEAFF.

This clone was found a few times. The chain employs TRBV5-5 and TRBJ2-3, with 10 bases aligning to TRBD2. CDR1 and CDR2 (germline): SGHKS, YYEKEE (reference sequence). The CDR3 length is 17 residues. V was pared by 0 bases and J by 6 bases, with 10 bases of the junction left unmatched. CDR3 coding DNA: TGTGCCAGCAGCTTGGGTTGGACTAGCGGCCCCAAGGATACGCAGTATTTT. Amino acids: CASSLGWTSGPKDTQYF.

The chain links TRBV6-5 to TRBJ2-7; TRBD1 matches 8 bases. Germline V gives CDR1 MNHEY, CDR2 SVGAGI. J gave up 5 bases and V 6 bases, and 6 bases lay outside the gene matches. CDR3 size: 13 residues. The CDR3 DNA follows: TGTGCCAGCAGCGACCAGGGGGCCCACGAGCAGTACTTC. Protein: CASSDQGAHEQYF.

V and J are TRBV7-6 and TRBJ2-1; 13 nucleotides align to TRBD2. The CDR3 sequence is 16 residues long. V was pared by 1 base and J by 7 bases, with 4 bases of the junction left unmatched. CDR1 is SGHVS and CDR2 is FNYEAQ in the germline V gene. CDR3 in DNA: TGTGCCAGCAGCTTAGGCCGGACTAGCGGGGGAAATGAGCAGTTCTTC. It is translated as CASSLGRTSGGNEQFF.

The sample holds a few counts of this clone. CDR3 nucleotides: TGTGCCAGTAGGGCCTTCACAGGGTATCAGCCCCAGCATTTT. Translating gives CASRAFTGYQPQHF. The chain joins TRBV19 to TRBJ1-5; D is possibly TRBD1 (6 bases). The V gene lost 6 bases and the J gene lost 5 bases, with 14 bases spanning the gap. The CDR3 runs 14 residues. Germline assignment: CDR1 LNHDA and CDR2 SQIVND (reference sequence).

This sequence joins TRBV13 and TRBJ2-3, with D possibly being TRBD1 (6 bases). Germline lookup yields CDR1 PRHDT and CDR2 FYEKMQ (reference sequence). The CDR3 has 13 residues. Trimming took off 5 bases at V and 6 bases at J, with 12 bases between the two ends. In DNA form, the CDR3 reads TGTGCCAGCAGCATAAACGGACAGGATACGCAGTATTTT. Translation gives CASSINGQDTQYF. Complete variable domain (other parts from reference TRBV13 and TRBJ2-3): AAGVIQSPRHLIKEKRETATLKCYPIPRHDTVYWYQQGPGQDPQFLISFYEKMQSDKGSIPDRFSAQQFSDYHSELNMSSLELGDSALYFCASSINGQDTQYFGPGTRLTVL.

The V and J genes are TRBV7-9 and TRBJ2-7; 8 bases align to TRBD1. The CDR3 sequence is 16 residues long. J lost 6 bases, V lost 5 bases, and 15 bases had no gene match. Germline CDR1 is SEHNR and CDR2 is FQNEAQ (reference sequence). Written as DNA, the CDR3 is TGTGCCAGCAGCCCCGACAGGGGCCCTAAAAGAGTCGAGCAGTACTTC. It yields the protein CASSPDRGPKRVEQYF.